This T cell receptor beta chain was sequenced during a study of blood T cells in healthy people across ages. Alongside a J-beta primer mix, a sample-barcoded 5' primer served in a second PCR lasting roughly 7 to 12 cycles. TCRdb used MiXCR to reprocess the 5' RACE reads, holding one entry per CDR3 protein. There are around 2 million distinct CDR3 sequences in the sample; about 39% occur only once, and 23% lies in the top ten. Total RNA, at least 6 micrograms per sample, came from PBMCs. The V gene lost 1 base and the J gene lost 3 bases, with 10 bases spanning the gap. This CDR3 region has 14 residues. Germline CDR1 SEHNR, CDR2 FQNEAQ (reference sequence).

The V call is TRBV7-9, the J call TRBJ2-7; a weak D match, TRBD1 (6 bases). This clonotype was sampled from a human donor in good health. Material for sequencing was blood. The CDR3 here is CASSLEWDNYEQYF. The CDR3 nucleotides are TGTGCCAGCAGCTTAGAGTGGGACAACTACGAGCAGTACTTC.